This T cell receptor beta chain was captured by sequencing in a study of cytomegalovirus exposure and HLA in healthy donors. Study information: From donors who were HLA-typed, an early data release held about 89 million unique TCRs. Points from the study as a whole: Association of fewer than 20,000 TCR beta sequences with HLA alleles was found at 0.05 false discovery rate in a later analysis. TCR beta chain V- and J-gene trimming was linked, in a later analysis, to a missense variant in DCLRE1C.

Healthy individuals who donated bone marrow served as the donors. Primers included in the PCR were 60 Vbeta and 13 Jbeta primers. Profiling relied on immunoSEQ multiplex PCR, and the TCRdb table lists in-frame clones only, not all of them. Across roughly 80,000 clones, the top ten clones capture about 0.61% of the sample. Comments on this clone: Its cognate antigen is unknown.

Trimming took 5 bases from V and 5 from J; bases not matched to a gene: 7. Looked up from germline, CDR1 is SGHTA and CDR2 is FQGTGA. This CDR3 spans 15 amino acids. The clonotype originates from a man aged 50-60 years in good health and CMV-seronegative. Material for sequencing was PBMCs. This chain uses TRBV7-3 with TRBJ2-5; 11 bases agree with TRBD2. CDR3 residues: CASSPGVAGGETQYF. DNA of the CDR3: TGTGCCAGCAGCCCCGGGGTAGCGGGGGGGGAGACCCAGTACTTC.